This TCR beta chain was recorded in a study of cytomegalovirus exposure and HLA in healthy donors (TCRdb year 2017). General notes on the study: In an earlier analysis of some 550 of the donors, 250 to 300 Gb of sequence data and 90 million to 120 million unique TCR beta sequences from 150 million to 200 million T cells were reported. HLA typing covered class I and class II loci at four-digit resolution. Typing coverage differed by locus: A, B, C, DRB1 and DQB1 were typed in roughly 629-630 donors, DQA1 in 522, DPA1 in some 610, and DPB1 in just under 490. Rather than using new phenotypic data, the later analysis identified candidate immune exposures from TCR beta sequences and from how often those sequences occurred across donors. A separate validation cohort of about 110 different subjects was used in addition to the 666-subject first cohort. Approximately 310 gigabases of sequencing data and 80 million or so unique TCR sequences were included in an early release covering several hundred HLA-typed donors. To predict cytomegalovirus infection status, the study combined high-throughput TCR immunosequencing, statistical association of individual TCRs with disease status, and machine learning. Donor age, sex, ethnicity and CMV serostatus were compiled together with the repertoire data. Roughly 5 DR-DQ haplotypes were handled as single units for association and clustering, since linkage in the cohort was strong. Every repertoire in the discovery cohort had been generated on one and the same sequencing platform. Across under 500 genotyped donors of the cohort, an average of approximately 200,000 unique TCR beta nucleotide sequences per donor were sequenced, and roughly 20% of those sequences were non-productive. An earlier analysis of approximately 630 of the donors applied high-throughput TCR beta sequencing to assess whether each TCR beta V gene segment acted as functional or pseudogenic. Among the roughly 410 genotyped donors, approximately 77% belonged to the genetic ancestry cluster associated with self-reported Caucasian donors. The study aimed to test whether cataloging public T cell receptors could reveal signatures of past pathogen exposure. Genome-wide SNP genotypes for about 65% of the 666 donors were used in a later genetic analysis, which treated that subset as a discovery cohort. The T cell repertoires of around 730 subjects were profiled by immunosequencing and related to cytomegalovirus serostatus. A later analysis re-examined previously published TCR beta repertoires from roughly 650 donors and added high-resolution HLA genotyping to investigate patterns of TCR occurrence. Points the paper makes about the study in general: In this cohort, only TCR beta chains were sequenced, and detectable features were limited by the absence of alpha or paired-chain data. Because some donors lacked HLA typing at each locus, the association tests relied only on the typed subset. Cytomegalovirus status was reported to be diagnosed by the classifier with high specificity and sensitivity in both the original and validation cohorts. In a later analysis, about 16,000 TCR beta sequences were associated with specific HLA alleles at a false discovery rate of 0.05. In an earlier analysis of around 600 of the donors, most TCR beta V segments were observed in productive rearrangements about 87% or about 30% of the time, broadly matching IMGT annotations. When HLA alleles, especially DR and DQ, strongly co-occurred, attributing TCR associations to individual alleles was difficult. In a later genetic analysis, fewer N-insertions in productive TCRs were reported among donors in an Asian-associated ancestry cluster than the roughly 700-donor mean. The presence/absence analyses assumed that sequencing depth was roughly uniform across donors, and that assumption may not be true. Linkage disequilibrium might explain the correlated functional status among segregating V segments, but an unknown experimental factor could not be ruled out. It was suggested by the authors that the approach could potentially be generalized to other disease states and immunological phenotypes. A later analysis found that HLA-associated TCR beta chains were more clonally expanded and had lower generation probabilities than equally common non-associated chains. A few of the identified cytomegalovirus-associated TCR beta chains were confirmed in vitro to be specific for cytomegalovirus antigens. Because counts were too low, some 16 rarely observed V segments, including chromosome 9 orphons, were excluded from the earlier analysis of 587 of the donors. V-gene and J-gene trimming of TCR beta chains was associated with a missense DCLRE1C variant in a later genetic analysis, and the association was replicated in an independent cohort. Across donors, most TCR sequences were observed very rarely, whereas some public TCRs were present in many individuals. A further reported finding was that TCR beta sequences accurately predicted the HLA-A and HLA-B alleles for most subjects in the first cohort. Some IMGT-functional V segments, including TRBV6-2 and TRBV6-3, could not be distinguished by the 87-base-pair reads and were therefore excluded. A later analysis reported that several top co-occurrence clusters appeared linked to parvovirus B19, influenza, CMV and Epstein-Barr virus. A cluster of highly shared sequence variants was judged likely to represent a technical artifact of the sequencing pipeline. In a later analysis, the rate of TCR association differed among HLA loci, with DRB1 alleles having the most associated TCRs and HLA-C alleles having the fewest. The study gave a list of about 150 TCR beta chains associated with cytomegalovirus. A later analysis found that most CMV-associated TCR beta chains appeared HLA-restricted, with HLA associations seemingly driven largely by CMV exposure. CMV serostatus was the only immune exposure information available for the cohort.

The cohort consisted of fewer than 700 healthy bone marrow donors. At the time of sampling, every cohort member was nominally healthy, though immune exposures that went unrecorded were likely present. The donor tested CMV seronegative, placing the donor among the 350 to 400 seronegative members of the cohort. A peripheral blood sample was collected from each donor, and TCR beta sequencing was performed on peripheral blood mononuclear cells. Genomic DNA extraction from the blood cell samples was performed with the Qiagen DNeasy Blood Extraction Kit. Libraries were made using the immunoSEQ multiplex PCR assay. The multiplex PCR relied on a mix of 60 forward primers for TCR Vbeta segments and 13 reverse primers for TCR Jbeta segments. The CDR3 region of rearranged TCR beta genes was amplified from genomic DNA by a multiplex PCR assay. On the Illumina HiSeq System, the amplified TCR beta libraries were sequenced as 87-base-pair reads. On the study's bioinformatics: A later analysis tallied 70 million to 100 million unique TCR beta chains across the 660 or so repertoires, and approximately 11 million of those chains were shared by two or more donors. Raw reads were error-corrected and collapsed into unique sequences by a nearest-neighbor algorithm in which closely related sequences were merged to remove PCR and sequencing errors. CDR3 sequences were aligned to IMGT reference sequences to assign V, D and J gene segments. For a sequence to be retained, a match of at least six nucleotides was required to both a V gene segment and a J gene segment. Rearrangements were classified as productive when the CDR3 lacked stop codons and remained in frame with V and J, and all other rearrangements were classified as non-productive. Following IMGT convention, CDR3 was defined as the stretch from the second conserved V-encoded cysteine to the conserved J-encoded phenylalanine. The earlier analysis of 500 to 650 of the donors excluded any sequence lacking an unambiguous match to a single V gene segment. An earlier analysis of fewer than 750 of the donors classified V segments as functional when productive rearrangements were above 56.7% and as segregating when the standard deviation between donors was above 5%. A statistical classification framework was built to diagnose cytomegalovirus status from the catalog of TCR beta chain sequences. In a later analysis, V and J genes were assigned by comparing TCR nucleotide sequences against IMGT/GENE-DB human TR gene sequences. Using the TCRdist pipeline, a later analysis assigned CDR3 sequences along with most-parsimonious VDJ recombination scenarios. A later analysis defined each TCR beta chain by its CDR3 amino acid sequence plus V-gene family, and excluded reads lacking a unique V-gene family. A later analysis removed 500 to 600 highly shared, low-generation-probability nucleotide sequences to deal with suspected cross-contamination and a sequencing artifact. For each public chain, a later analysis derived a clonal expansion index from normalized ranks of inferred template counts within each repertoire. A later analysis computed generation probabilities with a VDJ recombination model fitted to out-of-frame rearrangements, and checked the results against IGoR. In a later analysis, TCR-TCR, TCR-HLA and TCR-CMV co-occurrence was scored with hypergeometric tests, and a repertoire-size bias correction was applied to TCR pairs. False discovery rates were estimated in a later analysis by permuting HLA or CMV assignments 20 times. In a later analysis, co-occurring TCRs were grouped using DBSCAN, and TCRdist sequence similarity was added for clustering within HLA-allele-positive subsets. Repertoires with fewer than 30,000 or more than 120,000 public chains, plus five repertoires with anomalous nucleotide sharing, were excluded from co-occurrence clustering. The immuneACCESS repertoire file appears here via TCRdb, limited to in-frame rearrangements. These files lack a portion of the clones; in checked studies, under half of the deficit traces to unresolved V genes, and the cause of the others is not known. D and trimming come from the DNA, and the V and J calls and clone size come from that table. This sample lists 110,000 or so clones; approximately 80% were detected once. The ten top clones hold about 2.7% of the sample.

Counted from cysteine to phenylalanine, this CDR3 has 11 amino acids. Of the read, only the CDR3 DNA is kept; its 33 bases are in frame from base 1. CDR1 and CDR2 (MNHNS, SASEGT) derive from the germline V gene. Cut back by 3 bases and 7 bases, the V and J ends lie 7 bases apart. Turning to this clone: Its target antigen remains unknown. Qualities for individual bases were not recorded, and no much larger clone is one base off.

This TCR came from a woman aged 18 to 35 in good health and CMV-seronegative. The sample comprised PBMCs. This chain is built from TRBV6-1 and TRBJ2-7; no D gene can be assigned with confidence. The nucleotide sequence is TGTGCCAGCAGTGACTCGGTGGAGCAGTACTTC. Its translation reads: CASSDSVEQYF.